This T cell receptor beta chain was captured in a study of blood T cell repertoires in COVID-19 (dated by TCRdb to 2019 to 2021). In the study overall: The collaborator samples originated in the United States, Italy and Spain and spanned the acute and convalescent phases of COVID-19. The prospective study material was composed of cDNA or gDNA derived from T cells, B-cell-depleted T cells, or PBMCs. Subjects who had been exposed to COVID-19, were actively infected with it, or had recovered from it provided the deeply sampled blood TCRbeta repertoires that made up the dataset. The repertoires were released in a freely available public database meant as a resource for research on the immune response to SARS-CoV-2. Samples were obtained from the ongoing ImmuneRACE study (first 160 participants) and from about 1,300 subjects provided by 6 global collaborators. The sample metadata nearly always contained a de-identified subject ID, COVID-19 status, age in years and sex. Where available, HLA class I and class II types were taken from metadata supplied by the sample provider and were not determined by assay-based typing. Overall study outcomes, separate from this receptor: Clinical and demographic metadata were provided uncurated, with the amount varying by source and participant.

As to this clone: The antigen this receptor binds is unknown. No base qualities exist here, and no much larger clone lies one base off it.

TCRbeta CDR3 regions were amplified from genomic DNA by means of the immunoSEQ Assay, a bias-controlled multiplex PCR. Under the source paper's analysis protocol: The number of nucleated cells in each sample was estimated from the amplification of reference gene primers within the assay. Sequence reads were collapsed and filtered to measure the absolute abundance of every unique TCRbeta CDR3 rearrangement. For each sample, productive Simpson clonality was calculated as the square root of Simpson's diversity index across productive rearrangements. The immuneACCESS repertoire file appears here via TCRdb, limited to in-frame rearrangements. These files lack a portion of the clones; in checked studies, under half of the deficit traces to unresolved V genes, and the cause of the others is not known. From that table come the V and J calls and clone size; the DNA was used to work out D and trimming. Recorded for this sample are 150,000 to 250,000 clones; around four fifths of them occurred a single time. The top ten clonotypes cover approximately 7.2% of the sample.

The collaborating institutions used their own protocols to collect whole blood in K2EDTA tubes. For TCRbeta analysis, collaborators shipped samples as frozen whole blood, isolated PBMCs, or DNA extracted from either of those sample types. V and J are truncated by 3 bases and 7 bases respectively, leaving an intervening sequence of 16 bases. From the cysteine through the phenylalanine, the CDR3 covers 15 amino acids. The DNA shown is the 45-base CDR3, in frame from base 1. Per the germline V gene, KGHSH is the CDR1 and LQKENI is the CDR2. The chain is encoded by TRBV18 joined to TRBJ2-1; D gene: possibly TRBD1, on 5 matching bases. This TCR was sampled from a human donor with acute or convalescent COVID-19. The donor label of this sample is uncertain. Sample: peripheral blood. The CDR3 corresponds to CASSPWVQGNNEQFF. At the DNA level, the sequence is TGTGCCAGCTCACCCTGGGTTCAGGGAAATAATGAGCAGTTCTTC. The variable domain in full, with residues beyond the CDR3 obtained from the reference TRBV18 and TRBJ2-1 genes, is NAGVMQNPRHLVRRRGQEARLRCSPMKGHSHVYWYRQLPEEGLKFMVYLQKENIIDESGMPKERFSAEFPKEGPSILRIQQVVRGDSAAYFCASSPWVQGNNEQFFGPGTRLTVL.